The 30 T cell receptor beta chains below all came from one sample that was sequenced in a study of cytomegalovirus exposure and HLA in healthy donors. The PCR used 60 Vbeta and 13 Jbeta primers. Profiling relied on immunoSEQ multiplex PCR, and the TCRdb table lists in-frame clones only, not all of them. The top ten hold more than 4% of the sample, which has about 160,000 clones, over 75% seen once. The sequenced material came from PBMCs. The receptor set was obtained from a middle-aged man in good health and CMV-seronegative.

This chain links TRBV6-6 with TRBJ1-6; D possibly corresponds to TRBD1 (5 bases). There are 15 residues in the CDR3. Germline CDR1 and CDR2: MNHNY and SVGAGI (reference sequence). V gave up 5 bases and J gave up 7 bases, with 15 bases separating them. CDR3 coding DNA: TGTGCCAGCAGTGAGACGGACATGAAGAATTCACCCCTCCACTTT. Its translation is CASSETDMKNSPLHF.

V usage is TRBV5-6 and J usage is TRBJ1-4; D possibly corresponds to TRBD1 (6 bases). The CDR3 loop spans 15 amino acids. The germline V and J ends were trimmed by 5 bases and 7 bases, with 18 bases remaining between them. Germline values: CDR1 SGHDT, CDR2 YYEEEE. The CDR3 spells CASRLSGQLSEKLFF. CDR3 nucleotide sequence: TGTGCCAGCAGGCTTTCCGGACAGCTGAGTGAAAAACTGTTTTTT.

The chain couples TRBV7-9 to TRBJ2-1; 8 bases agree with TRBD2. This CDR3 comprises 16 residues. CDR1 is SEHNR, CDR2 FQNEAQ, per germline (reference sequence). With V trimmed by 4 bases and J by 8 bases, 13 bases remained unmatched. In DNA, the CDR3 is TGTGCCAGCAGCTCTCTCATTAGCGGGGTAGGAGATGAGCAGTTCTTC. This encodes CASSSLISGVGDEQFF.

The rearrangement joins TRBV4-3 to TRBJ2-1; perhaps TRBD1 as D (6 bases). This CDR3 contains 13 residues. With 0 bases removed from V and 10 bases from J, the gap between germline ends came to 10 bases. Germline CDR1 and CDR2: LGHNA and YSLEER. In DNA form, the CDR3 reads TGCGCCAGCAGCCAAGAGCCAGGGGTCGAGCAGTTCTTC. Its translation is CASSQEPGVEQFF.

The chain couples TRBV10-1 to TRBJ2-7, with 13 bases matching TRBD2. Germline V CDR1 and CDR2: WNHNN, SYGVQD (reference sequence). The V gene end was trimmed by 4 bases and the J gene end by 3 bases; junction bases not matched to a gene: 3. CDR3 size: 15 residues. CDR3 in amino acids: CASSGWTSGGYEQYF. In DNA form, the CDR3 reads TGCGCCAGCAGTGGGTGGACTAGCGGGGGCTACGAGCAGTACTTC.

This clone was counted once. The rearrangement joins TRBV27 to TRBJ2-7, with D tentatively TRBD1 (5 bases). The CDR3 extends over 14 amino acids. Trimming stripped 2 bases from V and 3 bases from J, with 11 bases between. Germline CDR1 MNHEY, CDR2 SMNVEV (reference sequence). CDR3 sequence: CASSLDRTNYEQYF. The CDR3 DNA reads TGTGCCAGCAGTTTAGATAGGACAAACTACGAGCAGTACTTC.

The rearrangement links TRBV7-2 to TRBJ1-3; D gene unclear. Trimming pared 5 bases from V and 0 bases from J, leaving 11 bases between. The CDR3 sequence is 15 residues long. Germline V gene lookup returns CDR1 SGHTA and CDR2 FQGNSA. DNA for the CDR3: TGTGCCAGCAGCGCACCCGGGAGCTCTGGAAACACCATATATTTT. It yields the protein CASSAPGSSGNTIYF.

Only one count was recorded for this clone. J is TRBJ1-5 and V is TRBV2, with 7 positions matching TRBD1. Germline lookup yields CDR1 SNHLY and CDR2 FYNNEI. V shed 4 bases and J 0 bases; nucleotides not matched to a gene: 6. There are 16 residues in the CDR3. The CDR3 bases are TGTGCCAGCAGTGGGGACAGACTAAATAGCAATCAGCCCCAGCATTTT. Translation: CASSGDRLNSNQPQHF.

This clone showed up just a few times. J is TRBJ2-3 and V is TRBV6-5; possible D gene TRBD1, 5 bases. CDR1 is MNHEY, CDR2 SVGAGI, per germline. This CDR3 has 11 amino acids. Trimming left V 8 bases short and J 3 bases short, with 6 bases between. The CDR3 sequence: CASGATDTQYF. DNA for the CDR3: TGTGCCAGCGGGGCGACAGATACGCAGTATTTT.

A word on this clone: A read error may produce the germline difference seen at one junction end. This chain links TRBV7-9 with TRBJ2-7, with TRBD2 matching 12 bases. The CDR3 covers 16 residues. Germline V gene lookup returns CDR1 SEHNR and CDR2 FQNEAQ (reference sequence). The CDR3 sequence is CSSSGLGLAGFYEQYF. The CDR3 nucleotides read TGTTCCAGCAGCGGCTTGGGACTAGCGGGTTTCTACGAGCAGTACTTC. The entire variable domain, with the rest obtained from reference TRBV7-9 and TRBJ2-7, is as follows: DTGVSQNPRHKITKRGQNVTFRCDPISEHNRLYWYRQTLGQGPEFLTYFQNEAQLEKSRLLSDRFSAERPKGSFSTLEIQRTEQGDSAMYLCSSSGLGLAGFYEQYFGPGTRLTVT.

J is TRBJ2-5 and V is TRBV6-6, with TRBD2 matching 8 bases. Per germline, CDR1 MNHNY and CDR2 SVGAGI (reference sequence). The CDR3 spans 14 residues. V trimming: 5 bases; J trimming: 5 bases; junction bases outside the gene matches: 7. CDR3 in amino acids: CASSRTTSAETQYF. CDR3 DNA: TGTGCCAGCAGTAGGACGACTAGCGCGGAGACCCAGTACTTC.

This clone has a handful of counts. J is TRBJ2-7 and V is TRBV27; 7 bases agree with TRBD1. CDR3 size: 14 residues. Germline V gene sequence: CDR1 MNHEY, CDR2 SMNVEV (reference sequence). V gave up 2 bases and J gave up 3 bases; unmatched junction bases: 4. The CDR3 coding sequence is TGTGCCAGCAGTTTAATAGGGGGCCACTACGAGCAGTACTTC. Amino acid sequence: CASSLIGGHYEQYF.

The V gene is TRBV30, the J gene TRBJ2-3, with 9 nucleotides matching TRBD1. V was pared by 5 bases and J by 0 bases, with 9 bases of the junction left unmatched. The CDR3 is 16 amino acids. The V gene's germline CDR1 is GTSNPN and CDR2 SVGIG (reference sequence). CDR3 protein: CAWGPGTGLSTDTQYF. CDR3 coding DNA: TGTGCCTGGGGCCCCGGGACAGGGTTAAGCACAGATACGCAGTATTTT.

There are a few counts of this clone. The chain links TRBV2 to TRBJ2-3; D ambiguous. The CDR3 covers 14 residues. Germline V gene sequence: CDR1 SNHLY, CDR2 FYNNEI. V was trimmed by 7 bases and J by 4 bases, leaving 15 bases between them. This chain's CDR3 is CASNIRLVSDTQYF. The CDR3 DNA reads TGTGCCAGCAACATCCGGCTAGTTTCAGATACGCAGTATTTT.

The CDR3 region has the DNA TGCAGCTACCAAGGGACCTGGGGGGGCCTCACCTACAATGAGCAGTTCTTC. This encodes CSYQGTWGGLTYNEQFF. This rearrangement joins TRBV29-1 to TRBJ2-1; TRBD2 is a possible D gene (7 bases). V was shortened by 8 bases and J by 2 bases, with 25 bases between the two germline ends. This CDR3 region has 17 residues. CDR1 and CDR2 from the germline V gene are SQVTM and ANQGSEA.

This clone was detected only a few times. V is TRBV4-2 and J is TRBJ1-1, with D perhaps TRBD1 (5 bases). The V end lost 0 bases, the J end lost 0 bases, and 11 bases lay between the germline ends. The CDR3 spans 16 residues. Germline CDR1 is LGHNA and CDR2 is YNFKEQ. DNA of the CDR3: TGTGCCAGCAGCCAAGATGGGGCAGGGCTGAACACTGAAGCTTTCTTT. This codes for CASSQDGAGLNTEAFF.

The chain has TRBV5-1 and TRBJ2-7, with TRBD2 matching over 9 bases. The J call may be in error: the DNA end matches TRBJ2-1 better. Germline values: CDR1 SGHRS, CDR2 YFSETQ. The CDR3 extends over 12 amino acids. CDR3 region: CASMLAGNEQFF. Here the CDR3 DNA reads TGCGCCAGCATGCTAGCGGGGAATGAGCAGTTCTTC.

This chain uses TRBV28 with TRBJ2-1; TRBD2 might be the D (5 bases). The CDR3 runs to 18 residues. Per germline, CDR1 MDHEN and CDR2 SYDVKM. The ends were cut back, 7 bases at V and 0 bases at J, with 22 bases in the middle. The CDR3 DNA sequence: TGTGCCAGCAATGCCCTATCGGGGAGTTGGAGCTCCTACAATGAGCAGTTCTTC. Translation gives CASNALSGSWSSYNEQFF.

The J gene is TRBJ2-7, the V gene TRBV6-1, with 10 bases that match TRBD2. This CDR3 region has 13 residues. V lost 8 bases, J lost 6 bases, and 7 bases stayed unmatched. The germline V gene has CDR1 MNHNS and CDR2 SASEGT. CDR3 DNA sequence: TGTGCCAGCGGAGCGGGGGGGCCCCTCGAGCAGTACTTC. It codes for CASGAGGPLEQYF.

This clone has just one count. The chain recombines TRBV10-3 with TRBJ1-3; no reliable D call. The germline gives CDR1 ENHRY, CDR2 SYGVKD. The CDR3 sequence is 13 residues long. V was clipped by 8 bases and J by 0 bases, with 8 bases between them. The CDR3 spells CAIGEGSGNTIYF. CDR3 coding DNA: TGTGCCATCGGGGAGGGCTCTGGAAACACCATATATTTT.

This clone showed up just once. The chain's CDR3 is CASSQVTSGDSTDTQYF. DNA of the CDR3: TGTGCCAGCAGCCAAGTTACTAGCGGGGACAGCACAGATACGCAGTATTTT. The gene calls are TRBV4-2 and TRBJ2-3, with 10 bases aligning to TRBD2. Trimming cost V 1 base and J 0 bases; bases outside gene matches: 4. The CDR3 loop spans 17 amino acids. Looked up from germline, CDR1 is LGHNA and CDR2 is YNFKEQ.

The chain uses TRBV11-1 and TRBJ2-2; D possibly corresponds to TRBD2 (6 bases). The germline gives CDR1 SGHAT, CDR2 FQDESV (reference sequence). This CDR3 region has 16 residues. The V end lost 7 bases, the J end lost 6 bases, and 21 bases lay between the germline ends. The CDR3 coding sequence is TGTGCCAGCACCTTGACAGTTAGGAGGGACTCCGGGGAGCTGTTTTTT. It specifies CASTLTVRRDSGELFF.

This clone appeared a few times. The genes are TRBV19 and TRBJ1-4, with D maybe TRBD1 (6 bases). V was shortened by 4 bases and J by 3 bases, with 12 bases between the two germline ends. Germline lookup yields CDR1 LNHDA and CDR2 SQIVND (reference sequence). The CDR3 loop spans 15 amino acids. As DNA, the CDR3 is TGTGCCAGTAGTACAGGGGTTATGGCTAATGAAAAACTGTTTTTT. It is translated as CASSTGVMANEKLFF. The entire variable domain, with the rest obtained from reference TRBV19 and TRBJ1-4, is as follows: DGGITQSPKYLFRKEGQNVTLSCEQNLNHDAMYWYRQDPGQGLRLIYYSQIVNDFQKGDIAEGYSVSREKKESFPLTVTSAQKNPTAFYLCASSTGVMANEKLFFGSGTQLSVL.

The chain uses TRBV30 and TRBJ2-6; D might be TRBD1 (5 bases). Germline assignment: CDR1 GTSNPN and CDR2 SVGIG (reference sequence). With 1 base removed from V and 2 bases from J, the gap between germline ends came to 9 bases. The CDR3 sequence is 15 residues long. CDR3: CAWSAIGAGANVLTF. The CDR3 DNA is TGTGCCTGGAGTGCGATAGGGGCTGGGGCCAACGTCCTGACTTTC.

Written as DNA, the CDR3 is TGTGCCAGCAGTTACTTCGGGGTAGTAAACGAGCAGTACTTC. Protein: CASSYFGVVNEQYF. The rearrangement uses TRBV6-5 and TRBJ2-7; tentatively, D is TRBD2 (5 bases). The ends were cut back, 1 base at V and 5 bases at J, with 12 bases in the middle. The CDR3 has 14 amino acids. Germline V gene sequence: CDR1 MNHEY, CDR2 SVGAGI.

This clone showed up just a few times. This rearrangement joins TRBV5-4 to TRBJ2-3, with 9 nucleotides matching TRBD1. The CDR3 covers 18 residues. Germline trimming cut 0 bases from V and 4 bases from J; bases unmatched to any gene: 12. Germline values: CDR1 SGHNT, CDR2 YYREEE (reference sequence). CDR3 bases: TGTGCCAGCAGCTTGGCCGGGACAGGGTCAGGCGTGGCAGATACGCAGTATTTT. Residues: CASSLAGTGSGVADTQYF.

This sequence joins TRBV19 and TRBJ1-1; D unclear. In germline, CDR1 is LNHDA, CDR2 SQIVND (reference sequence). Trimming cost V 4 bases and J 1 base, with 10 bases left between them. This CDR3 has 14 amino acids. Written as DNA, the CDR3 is TGTGCCAGTAGTACCAGCTCGGGGAACACTGAAGCTTTCTTT. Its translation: CASSTSSGNTEAFF.

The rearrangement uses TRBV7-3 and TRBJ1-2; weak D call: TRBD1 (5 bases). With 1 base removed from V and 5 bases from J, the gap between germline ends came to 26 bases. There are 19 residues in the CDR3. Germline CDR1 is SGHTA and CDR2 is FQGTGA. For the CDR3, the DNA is TGTGCCAGCAGCTTAAAAGGGGCCGGGGAGGCCCGGCCGGGGTATGGCTACACCTTC. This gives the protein CASSLKGAGEARPGYGYTF.

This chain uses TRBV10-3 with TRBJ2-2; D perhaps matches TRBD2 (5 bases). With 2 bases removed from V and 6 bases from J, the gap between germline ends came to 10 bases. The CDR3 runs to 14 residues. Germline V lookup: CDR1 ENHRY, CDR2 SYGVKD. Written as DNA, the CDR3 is TGTGCCATCAGTGAGCCACGGGGTCCCGGGGAGCTGTTTTTT. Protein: CAISEPRGPGELFF.

In DNA, the CDR3 is TGTGCCAGCAGAGCAAGACAGACTAATTCACCCCTCCACTTT. Its translation: CASRARQTNSPLHF. This sequence joins TRBV7-9 and TRBJ1-6; maybe TRBD1 (5 bases). CDR1 is SEHNR, CDR2 FQNEAQ, per germline (reference sequence). The CDR3 is 14 amino acids. Trimming left V 6 bases short and J 6 bases short, with 12 bases between.